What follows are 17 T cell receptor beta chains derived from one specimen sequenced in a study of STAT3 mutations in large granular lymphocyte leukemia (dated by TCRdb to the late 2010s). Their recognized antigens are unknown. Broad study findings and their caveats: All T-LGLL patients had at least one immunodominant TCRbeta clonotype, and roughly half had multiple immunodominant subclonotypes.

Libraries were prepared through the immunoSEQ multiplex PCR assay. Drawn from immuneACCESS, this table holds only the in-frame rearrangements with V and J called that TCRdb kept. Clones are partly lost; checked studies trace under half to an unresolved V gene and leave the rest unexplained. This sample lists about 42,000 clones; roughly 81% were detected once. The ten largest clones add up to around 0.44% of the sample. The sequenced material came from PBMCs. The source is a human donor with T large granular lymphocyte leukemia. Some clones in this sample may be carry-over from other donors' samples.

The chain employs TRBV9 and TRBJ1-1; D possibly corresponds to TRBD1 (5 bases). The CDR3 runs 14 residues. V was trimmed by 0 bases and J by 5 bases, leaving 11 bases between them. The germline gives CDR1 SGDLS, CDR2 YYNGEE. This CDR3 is CASSVGKGKTEAFF. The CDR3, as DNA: TGTGCCAGCAGCGTAGGGAAGGGGAAGACTGAAGCTTTCTTT.

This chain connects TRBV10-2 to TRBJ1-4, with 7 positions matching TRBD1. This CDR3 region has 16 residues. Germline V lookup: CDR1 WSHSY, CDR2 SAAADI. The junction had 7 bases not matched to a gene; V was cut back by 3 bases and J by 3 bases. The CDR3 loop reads CASSEAGRGANEKLFF. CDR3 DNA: TGCGCCAGCAGTGAAGCAGGCAGGGGGGCTAATGAAAAACTGTTTTTT.

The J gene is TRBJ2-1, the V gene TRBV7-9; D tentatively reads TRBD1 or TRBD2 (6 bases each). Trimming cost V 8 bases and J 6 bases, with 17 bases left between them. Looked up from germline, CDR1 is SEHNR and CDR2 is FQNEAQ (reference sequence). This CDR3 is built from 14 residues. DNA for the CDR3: TGTGCCAGCGCCGGGGGCCCTAACTCCAATGAGCAGTTCTTC. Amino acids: CASAGGPNSNEQFF. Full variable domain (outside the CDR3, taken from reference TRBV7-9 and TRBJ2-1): DTGVSQNPRHKITKRGQNVTFRCDPISEHNRLYWYRQTLGQGPEFLTYFQNEAQLEKSRLLSDRFSAERPKGSFSTLEIQRTEQGDSAMYLCASAGGPNSNEQFFGPGTRLTVL.

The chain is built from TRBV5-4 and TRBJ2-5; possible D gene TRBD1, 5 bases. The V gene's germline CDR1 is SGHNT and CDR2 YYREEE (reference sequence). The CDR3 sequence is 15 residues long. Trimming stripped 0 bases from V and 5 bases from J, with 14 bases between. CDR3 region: CASSLEVGVMETQYF. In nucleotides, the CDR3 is TGTGCCAGCAGCTTGGAGGTAGGGGTAATGGAGACCCAGTACTTC.

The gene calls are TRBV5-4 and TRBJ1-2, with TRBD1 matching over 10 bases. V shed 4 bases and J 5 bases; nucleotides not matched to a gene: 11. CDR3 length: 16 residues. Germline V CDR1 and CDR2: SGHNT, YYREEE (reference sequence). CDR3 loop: CASSVDYGQGEYGYTF. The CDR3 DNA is TGTGCCAGCAGCGTAGATTACGGACAGGGGGAATATGGCTACACCTTC.

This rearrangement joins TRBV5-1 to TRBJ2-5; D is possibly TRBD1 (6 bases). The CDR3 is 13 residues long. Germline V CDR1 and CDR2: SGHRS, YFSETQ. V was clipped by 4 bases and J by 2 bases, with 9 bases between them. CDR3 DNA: TGCGCCAGCAGCCCGAGGGGGCAAGAGACCCAGTACTTC. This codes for CASSPRGQETQYF.

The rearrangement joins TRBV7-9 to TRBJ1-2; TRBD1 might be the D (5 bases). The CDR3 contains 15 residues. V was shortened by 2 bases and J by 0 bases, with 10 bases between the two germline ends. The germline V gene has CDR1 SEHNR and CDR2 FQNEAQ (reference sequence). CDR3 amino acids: CASSLKSGANYGYTF. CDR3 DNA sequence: TGTGCCAGCAGCTTAAAATCGGGGGCTAACTATGGCTACACCTTC.

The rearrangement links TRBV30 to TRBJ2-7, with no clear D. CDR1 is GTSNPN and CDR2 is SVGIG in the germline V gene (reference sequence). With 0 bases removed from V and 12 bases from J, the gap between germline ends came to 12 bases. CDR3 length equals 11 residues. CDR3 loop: CAWSVDLGRYF. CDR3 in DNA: TGTGCCTGGAGTGTCGACCTCGGTCGGTACTTC.

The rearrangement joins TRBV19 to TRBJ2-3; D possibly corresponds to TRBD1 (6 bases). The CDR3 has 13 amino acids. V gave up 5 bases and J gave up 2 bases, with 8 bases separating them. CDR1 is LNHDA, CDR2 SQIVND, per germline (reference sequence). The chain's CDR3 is CASSWTVTDTQYF. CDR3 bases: TGTGCCAGTAGTTGGACAGTCACAGATACGCAGTATTTT.

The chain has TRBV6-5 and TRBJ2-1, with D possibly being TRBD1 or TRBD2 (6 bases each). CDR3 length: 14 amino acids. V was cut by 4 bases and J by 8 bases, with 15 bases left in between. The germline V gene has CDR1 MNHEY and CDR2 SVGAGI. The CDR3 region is CASSSQGTGDEQFF. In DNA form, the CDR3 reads TGTGCCAGCAGTTCTCAGGGGACGGGGGATGAGCAGTTCTTC.

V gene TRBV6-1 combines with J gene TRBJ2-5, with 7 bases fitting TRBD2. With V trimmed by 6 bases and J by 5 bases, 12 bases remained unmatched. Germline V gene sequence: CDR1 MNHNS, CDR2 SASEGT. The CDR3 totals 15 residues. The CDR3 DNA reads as TGTGCCAGCAGGGGGGAGGGGTCCGTGCCGGAGACCCAGTACTTC. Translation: CASRGEGSVPETQYF.

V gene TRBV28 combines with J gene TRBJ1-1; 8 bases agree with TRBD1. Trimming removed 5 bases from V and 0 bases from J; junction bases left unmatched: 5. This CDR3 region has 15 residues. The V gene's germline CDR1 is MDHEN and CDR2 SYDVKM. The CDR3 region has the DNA TGTGCCAGCAGTCCCGGGACAGGCGTGAACACTGAAGCTTTCTTT. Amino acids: CASSPGTGVNTEAFF.

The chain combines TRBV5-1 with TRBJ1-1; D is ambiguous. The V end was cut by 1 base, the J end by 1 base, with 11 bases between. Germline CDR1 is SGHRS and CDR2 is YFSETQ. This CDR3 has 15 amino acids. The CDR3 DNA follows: TGCGCCAGCAGCTTGTTATCTCTATCGAACACTGAAGCTTTCTTT. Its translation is CASSLLSLSNTEAFF.

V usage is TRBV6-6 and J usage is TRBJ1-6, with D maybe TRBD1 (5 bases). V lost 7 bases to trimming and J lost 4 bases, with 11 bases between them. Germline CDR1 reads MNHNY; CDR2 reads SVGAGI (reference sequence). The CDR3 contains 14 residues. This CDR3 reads CASTRGEYNSPLHF. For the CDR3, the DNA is TGTGCCAGCACCCGGGGGGAATATAATTCACCCCTCCACTTT.

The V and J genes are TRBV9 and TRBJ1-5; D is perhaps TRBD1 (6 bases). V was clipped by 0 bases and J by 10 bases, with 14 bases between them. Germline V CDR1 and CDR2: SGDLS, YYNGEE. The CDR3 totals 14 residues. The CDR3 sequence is CASSVEGGSEPQHF. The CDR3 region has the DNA TGTGCCAGCAGCGTAGAGGGGGGGAGCGAACCCCAGCATTTT.

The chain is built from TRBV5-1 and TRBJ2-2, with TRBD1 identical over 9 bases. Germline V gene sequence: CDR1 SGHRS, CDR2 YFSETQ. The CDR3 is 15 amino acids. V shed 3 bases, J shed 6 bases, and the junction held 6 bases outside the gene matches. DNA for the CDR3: TGCGCCAGCAGCTCTGGACAGGGGTATGCCGGGGAGCTGTTTTTT. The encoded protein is CASSSGQGYAGELFF.

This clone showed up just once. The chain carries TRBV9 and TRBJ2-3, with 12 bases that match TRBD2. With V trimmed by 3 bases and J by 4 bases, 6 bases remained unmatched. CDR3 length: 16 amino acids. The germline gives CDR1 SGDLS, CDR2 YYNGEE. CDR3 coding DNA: TGTGCCAGCAGCGGAGCTTCTAGCGGGGGGGCAGATACGCAGTATTTT. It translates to CASSGASSGGADTQYF.